The source of this TCR beta chain is a study of CD8 T cells in Susac syndrome. Trimming pared 0 bases from V and 0 bases from J, leaving 9 bases between. The V gene's germline CDR1 is SGHNT and CDR2 YENEEA. The CDR3 is made up of 17 amino acids. After extraction with the RNeasy kit, about 0.5 to 1 ug of the RNA was reverse transcribed using random hexamers. Amplification of TCR beta CDR3 by immunoSEQ multiplex PCR spanned 54 Vbeta and 13 Jbeta. Via MiXCR, TCRdb re-called the immunoSEQ multiplex PCR reads, giving one row per CDR3 protein. The sample holds about 440,000 distinct CDR3 sequences; around 83% are singletons and the top ten take approximately 0.12%.

Material for sequencing was CD8+ T cells from PBMCs. The rearrangement joins TRBV11-3 to TRBJ2-6, with D uncertain. The clonotype comes from a human donor with multiple sclerosis. CDR3 sequence reads: CASSLEQAFSGANVLTF. The CDR3 DNA is TGTGCCAGCAGCTTAGAGCAGGCGTTCTCTGGGGCCAACGTCCTGACTTTC.